The 5 T cell receptor beta chains given below trace back to one sample, sequenced in a study of T cells in Graves' hyperthyroidism and ophthalmopathy. Authors of the study amplified TCR beta CDR3 regions from RNA transcripts. TCR CDR3 underwent first-round RT-PCR with the HTBI primer set. TCRdb re-called the multiplex PCR reads with MiXCR, one entry per CDR3 protein. The table records hundreds of thousands of distinct CDR3 sequences, about 20% of them present only once. Sequencing was carried out using blood. These TCRs come from a man in his forties with Graves' ophthalmopathy.

The chain recombines TRBV20-1 with TRBJ1-2; D gene ambiguous. CDR3 length: 12 amino acids. The germline V and J ends were trimmed by 3 bases and 4 bases, with 9 bases remaining between them. Germline V gene lookup returns CDR1 DFQATT and CDR2 SNEGSKA (reference sequence). The CDR3 DNA follows: TGCAGTGCTAGTGGGCACAGCTATGGCTACACCTTC. Translating gives CSASGHSYGYTF.

Ten or more counts support this clonotype. The chain employs TRBV28 and TRBJ2-1; TRBD2 matches 12 bases. From germline, CDR1 is MDHEN and CDR2 SYDVKM. The CDR3 runs 17 residues. V lost 8 bases and J lost 6; bases outside the gene matches: 14. Written as DNA, the CDR3 is TGTGCCAGCGGTGGGCTAGCGGGAGGGCCGGGGGGCAATGAGCAGTTCTTC. Translation gives CASGGLAGGPGGNEQFF.

The genes are TRBV7-2 and TRBJ2-3; 7 positions agree with TRBD2. CDR3 length equals 14 residues. Germline loops: CDR1 SGHTA, CDR2 FQGNSA. With V trimmed by 5 bases and J by 11 bases, 13 bases remained unmatched. CDR3 in amino acids: CASSPGTTNIVQYF. The CDR3 nucleotides read TGTGCCAGCAGCCCCGGGACTACCAATATCGTGCAGTATTTT.

The chain is built from TRBV5-1 and TRBJ1-1; no reliable D call. Trimming shortened V by 0 bases and J by 0 bases, and 9 bases separated the two germline ends. Germline lookup yields CDR1 SGHRS and CDR2 YFSETQ. The CDR3 is 15 residues long. The CDR3 region is CASSLAPDMNTEAFF. The DNA for the CDR3 is TGCGCCAGCAGCTTGGCTCCAGACATGAACACTGAAGCTTTCTTT. Using reference TRBV5-1 and TRBJ1-1 for the parts outside the CDR3, the full variable domain is KAGVTQTPRYLIKTRGQQVTLSCSPISGHRSVSWYQQTPGQGLQFLFEYFSETQRNKGNFPGRFSGRQFSNSRSEMNVSTLELGDSALYLCASSLAPDMNTEAFFGQGTRLTVV.

This clonotype was seen a few times. The CDR3 loop reads CASSLVVAVGTGELFF. DNA for the CDR3: TGCGCCAGCAGCTTGGTGGTAGCGGTCGGAACCGGGGAGCTGTTTTTT. The chain links TRBV5-1 to TRBJ2-2, with a weak D call TRBD2 (6 bases). There are 16 residues in the CDR3. Trimming took off 0 bases at V and 5 bases at J, with 14 bases between the two ends. Germline CDR1 SGHRS, CDR2 YFSETQ.